This T cell receptor (beta chain) was retrieved from a study of blood T cell repertoires in COVID-19. On the study more broadly: There were acute and convalescent COVID-19 samples, and they came from the United States, Italy and Spain. PBMCs, B-cell-depleted T cells, or T cells provided the cDNA or gDNA that made up the material.

Clones were sequenced by immunoSEQ multiplex PCR, and TCRdb holds only the in-frame ones, with some missing. The sample lists roughly 60,000 clones, around 90% occurring once. The ends lost 0 bases at V and 8 bases at J; junction bases unmatched: 13. The germline V gene has CDR1 MNHEY and CDR2 SMNVEV (reference sequence). CDR3 length: 19 residues. Sequencing was performed on peripheral blood. The receptor was isolated from a human donor with acute or convalescent COVID-19. The donor label of this sample is uncertain. The rearrangement uses TRBV27 and TRBJ2-1, with 13 bases matching TRBD2. Here the CDR3 DNA reads TGTGCCAGCAGTTTATCCCCCGAACTAGCGGGAGGGAATCGTGATGAGCAGTTCTTC. Its protein product is CASSLSPELAGGNRDEQFF.